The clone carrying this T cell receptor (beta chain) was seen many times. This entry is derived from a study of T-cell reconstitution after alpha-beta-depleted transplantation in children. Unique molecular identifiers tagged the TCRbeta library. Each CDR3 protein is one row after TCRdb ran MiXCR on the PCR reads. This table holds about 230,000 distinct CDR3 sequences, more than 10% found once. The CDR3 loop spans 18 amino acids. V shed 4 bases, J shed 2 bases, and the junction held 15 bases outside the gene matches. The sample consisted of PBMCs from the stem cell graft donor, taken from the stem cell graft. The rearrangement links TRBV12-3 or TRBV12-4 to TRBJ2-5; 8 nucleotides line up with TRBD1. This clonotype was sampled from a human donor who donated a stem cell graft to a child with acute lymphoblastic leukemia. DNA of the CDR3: TGTGCCAGCAGTTCTACCCTGGGACAGGTGAACTCGCAAGAGACCCAGTACTTC. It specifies CASSSTLGQVNSQETQYF.